Following are 14 T cell receptor beta chains from one sample sequenced in a study of blood T cell repertoires in COVID-19. Assay used: immunoSEQ multiplex PCR; TCRdb lists only in-frame clones, some missing. The profile covers about 190,000 clones, with less than 80% appearing a single time and 9.5% to 15% taken by the ten largest. The specimen was peripheral blood. Source of these receptors: a woman aged 45-59 years with acute or convalescent COVID-19.

This clone appeared a single time. In DNA, the CDR3 is TGTGCCAGTAGTATAGCAACAGGCTCTAGGGAGTACTTC. It yields the protein CASSIATGSREYF. The chain links TRBV19 to TRBJ2-7, with D perhaps TRBD1 (5 bases). Trimming left V 1 base short and J 11 bases short, with 15 bases between. The CDR3 loop spans 13 amino acids. The germline V gene has CDR1 LNHDA and CDR2 SQIVND (reference sequence).

The sample holds a few counts of this clone. J is TRBJ1-2 and V is TRBV3-1 (or the pseudogene TRBV3-2), with D possibly being TRBD1 (6 bases). CDR1 LGHDT and CDR2 YNNKEL come from the germline V gene (reference sequence). V was cut by 3 bases and J by 3 bases, with 23 bases left in between. The CDR3 extends over 18 amino acids. The CDR3 reads CASSHYRGGGESDYGYTF. As DNA, the CDR3 is TGTGCCAGCAGCCACTACCGGGGGGGCGGGGAGAGCGACTATGGCTACACCTTC.

This clone was seen just once. The chain uses TRBV6-6 and TRBJ2-2, with 7 nucleotides matching TRBD2. With V trimmed by 4 bases and J by 1 base, 6 bases remained unmatched. In germline, CDR1 is MNHNY, CDR2 SVGAGI (reference sequence). The CDR3 has 16 residues. This CDR3 is CASSLGAGVNTGELFF. CDR3 DNA sequence: TGTGCCAGCAGTTTGGGTGCGGGGGTGAACACCGGGGAGCTGTTTTTT.

The chain has TRBV27 and TRBJ2-7, with TRBD1 as a possible D gene (5 bases). This CDR3 contains 17 residues. Trimming removed 2 bases from V and 2 bases from J, with 19 bases in between. Germline V CDR1 and CDR2: MNHEY, SMNVEV (reference sequence). The DNA of the CDR3 is TGTGCCAGCAGTTTAGAACCCATCAGCCAGGGCGCCTACGAGCAGTACTTC. It codes for CASSLEPISQGAYEQYF.

This clone has more than one count but fewer than ten. V gene TRBV7-2 combines with J gene TRBJ1-3; TRBD1 is a possible D gene (5 bases). V lost 5 bases and J 0 bases, leaving 8 bases between the germline ends. CDR3 size: 14 residues. Germline V CDR1 and CDR2: SGHTA, FQGNSA. CDR3 bases: TGTGCCAGCAGCGGGGGGGTCTCTGGAAACACCATATATTTT. It translates to CASSGGVSGNTIYF.

The J gene is TRBJ1-2, the V gene TRBV25-1; D gene uncertain. Trimming pared 10 bases from V and 2 bases from J, leaving 14 bases between. The CDR3 contains 13 residues. CDR1 MGHDK and CDR2 SYGVNS come from the germline V gene. CDR3 protein: CATRASKNYGYTF. The CDR3, as DNA: TGTGCCACTCGAGCCTCGAAGAACTATGGCTACACCTTC.

V usage is TRBV3-1 (or the pseudogene TRBV3-2) and J usage is TRBJ2-7; TRBD1 matches at 10 bases. Germline trimming cut 4 bases from V and 5 bases from J; bases unmatched to any gene: 5. The germline gives CDR1 LGHDT, CDR2 YNNKEL (reference sequence). This CDR3 is 14 amino acids long. CDR3 amino acids: CASSPSDRGNEQYF. CDR3 nucleotide sequence: TGTGCCAGCAGCCCCTCGGACAGGGGGAACGAGCAGTACTTC.

V usage is TRBV2 and J usage is TRBJ2-1; 13 bases map to TRBD2. This CDR3 has 15 amino acids. V lost 4 bases, J lost 6 bases, and 3 bases stayed unmatched. The germline gives CDR1 SNHLY, CDR2 FYNNEI. The CDR3 region has the DNA TGTGCCAGCAGTGGAGGGACTAGCGGGATCAATGAGCAGTTCTTC. This gives the protein CASSGGTSGINEQFF.

This clone came up a few times. The chain couples TRBV11-3 to TRBJ2-3; TRBD2 aligns across 9 bases. CDR1 and CDR2 (germline): SGHNT, YENEEA. V was pared by 1 base and J by 2 bases, with 10 bases of the junction left unmatched. This CDR3 region has 18 residues. The CDR3 sequence is CASSLGGLASGATDTQYF. The CDR3 bases are TGTGCCAGCAGCTTAGGAGGACTAGCGTCAGGTGCCACAGATACGCAGTATTTT.

The chain is built from TRBV6-6 and TRBJ2-4, with D possibly being TRBD1 (6 bases). The V end lost 5 bases, the J end lost 4 bases, and 15 bases lay between the germline ends. CDR3 length equals 15 residues. Germline V gene data show CDR1 as MNHNY and CDR2 as SVGAGI (reference sequence). CDR3: CASSPQGQRKNIQYF. For the CDR3, the DNA is TGTGCCAGCAGTCCGCAGGGGCAACGGAAAAACATTCAGTACTTC.

The V call is TRBV19, the J call TRBJ2-2, with TRBD1 identical over 9 bases. The CDR3 extends over 15 amino acids. J was trimmed by 2 bases and V by 5 bases; bases with no gene match: 3. Per germline, CDR1 LNHDA and CDR2 SQIVND (reference sequence). Here the CDR3 reads CASSRDRENTGELFF. DNA for the CDR3: TGTGCCAGTAGTCGGGACAGGGAAAACACCGGGGAGCTGTTTTTT.

This clone was counted only a few times. The chain couples TRBV28 to TRBJ1-5, with TRBD1 as a possible D gene (5 bases). V was pared by 7 bases and J by 2 bases, with 18 bases between. Germline V lookup: CDR1 MDHEN, CDR2 SYDVKM. The CDR3 loop spans 16 amino acids. This chain's CDR3 is CASTLTVGGGNQPQHF. The CDR3 region has the DNA TGTGCCAGCACCCTTACGGTGGGGGGGGGCAATCAGCCCCAGCATTTT.

This chain joins TRBV27 and TRBJ1-1, with TRBD1 as a possible D gene (5 bases). The germline V and J ends were trimmed by 5 bases and 8 bases, with 15 bases remaining between them. CDR3 length equals 13 residues. In germline, CDR1 is MNHEY, CDR2 SMNVEV (reference sequence). The CDR3 bases are TGTGCCAGCAGTCAGATAGGGGCGGCGGAAGCTTTCTTT. Amino acid sequence: CASSQIGAAEAFF.

The V and J genes are TRBV3-1 (or the pseudogene TRBV3-2) and TRBJ2-3; 7 nucleotides agree with TRBD1. This CDR3 comprises 13 residues. The J segment lost 4 bases and the V segment lost 4 bases, leaving 2 bases of the junction unmatched. The germline V gene encodes CDR1 LGHDT and CDR2 YNNKEL (reference sequence). CDR3 sequence reads: CASSRTGADTQYF. The CDR3 coding sequence is TGTGCCAGCAGCCGAACAGGGGCAGATACGCAGTATTTT.